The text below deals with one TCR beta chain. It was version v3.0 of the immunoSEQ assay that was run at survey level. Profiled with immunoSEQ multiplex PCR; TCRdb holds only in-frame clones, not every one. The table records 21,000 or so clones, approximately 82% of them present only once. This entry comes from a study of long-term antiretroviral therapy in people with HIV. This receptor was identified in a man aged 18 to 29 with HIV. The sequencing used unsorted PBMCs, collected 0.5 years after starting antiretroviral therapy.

The CDR3 loop reads CASSLGGGFSYEQYF. CDR3 nucleotides: TGCGCCAGCAGCTTGGGTGGGGGGTTCTCCTACGAGCAGTACTTC. V usage is TRBV5-1 and J usage is TRBJ2-7, with TRBD2 as a possible D gene (6 bases). V dropped 0 bases and J dropped 0 bases, with 10 bases sitting between them. CDR3 length: 15 residues. Germline CDR1 and CDR2: SGHRS and YFSETQ.